The 24 T cell receptor beta chains listed next were all sequenced from one sample in a study of blood T cells in healthy people across ages. Combining a sample-barcoded 5' primer with a J-beta primer mix, a second PCR ran for about 7 to 11 cycles. MiXCR, run by TCRdb on the 5' RACE reads, gives a single entry per CDR3 protein. The data show some 710,000 distinct CDR3 sequences, approximately 22% seen once. The sample taken for sequencing was blood. Receptor source: a man aged 65 to 79 in good health.

Turning to this clonotype: The junction differs from germline at one of its ends, possibly a read error. This chain joins TRBV29-1 and TRBJ2-1; D is ambiguous. Germline values: CDR1 SQVTM, CDR2 ANQGSEA. There are 13 residues in the CDR3. CDR3 sequence reads: CSVEGIPYNGQFF. The DNA of the CDR3 is TGCAGCGTTGAGGGGATCCCCTACAATGGGCAGTTCTTC.

The V call is TRBV20-1, the J call TRBJ1-2; D is undetermined. The germline V gene has CDR1 DFQATT and CDR2 SNEGSKA (reference sequence). This CDR3 region has 12 residues. Trimming shortened V by 0 bases and J by 3 bases, and 5 bases separated the two germline ends. CDR3: CSARDPYYGYTF. The DNA of the CDR3 is TGCAGTGCTAGAGATCCGTACTATGGCTACACCTTC.

This clonotype has at least ten counts. The chain joins TRBV7-2 to TRBJ2-1; possible D gene TRBD1, 7 bases. Germline V gives CDR1 SGHTA, CDR2 FQGNSA. The CDR3 runs to 16 residues. The V end was cut by 5 bases, the J end by 7 bases, with 21 bases between. The CDR3 protein is CASSPWGAGGENEQFF. The CDR3 DNA reads as TGTGCCAGCAGCCCTTGGGGGGCAGGGGGTGAAAATGAGCAGTTCTTC.

This clonotype was counted only a few times. The gene calls are TRBV29-1 and TRBJ1-2, with TRBD1 matching over 9 bases. This CDR3 comprises 15 residues. In germline, CDR1 is SQVTM, CDR2 ANQGSEA. V lost 4 bases to trimming and J lost 1 base; unmatched junction nucleotides: 7. In DNA form, the CDR3 reads TGCAGCGTTGGGGGGGACAGGGTTGATAACTATGGCTACACCTTC. It is translated as CSVGGDRVDNYGYTF.

CDR3 bases: TGTGCCAGCAGCTTGGGACGCAGGTCCGAGGGCTACACCTTC. This encodes CASSLGRRSEGYTF. This rearrangement joins TRBV5-6 to TRBJ1-2; D uncertain. The germline gives CDR1 SGHDT, CDR2 YYEEEE. The CDR3 has 14 residues. V lost 0 bases and J 8 bases, leaving 14 bases between the germline ends.

This clonotype has a handful of counts. This chain connects TRBV27 to TRBJ2-3; the D gene is possibly TRBD2 (5 bases). V was trimmed by 3 bases and J by 4 bases, leaving 20 bases between them. The germline V gene has CDR1 MNHEY and CDR2 SMNVEV (reference sequence). This CDR3 spans 17 amino acids. CDR3 residues: CASSLSGGPGLPDTQYF. CDR3 DNA sequence: TGTGCCAGCAGTTTGAGTGGCGGGCCCGGACTCCCAGATACGCAGTATTTT.

The chain joins TRBV20-1 to TRBJ2-5; TRBD1 might be the D (6 bases). The closer fit of TRBJ2-7 to the DNA end suggests the J call may be wrong. Looked up from germline, CDR1 is DFQATT and CDR2 is SNEGSKA (reference sequence). The CDR3 contains 12 residues. CDR3 sequence (DNA): TGCAGTGCCTACAGGGATTCCAACGAGCAGTACTTC. Translation: CSAYRDSNEQYF.

The sample holds many counts of this clonotype. The chain is built from TRBV7-8 and TRBJ1-1; D might be TRBD1 (5 bases). Trimming cost V 4 bases and J 1 base, with 10 bases left between them. The CDR3 is 14 amino acids. Germline CDR1 SGHVS, CDR2 FQNEAQ. CDR3 nucleotides: TGTGCCAGCAGCTCCTACGGGGGGAACACTGAAGCTTTCTTT. Protein: CASSSYGGNTEAFF.

V and J are TRBV5-6 and TRBJ2-4; possibly TRBD1 for D (6 bases). The germline CDR1 and CDR2 sequences are SGHDT and YYEEEE. The CDR3 is 18 residues long. The V and J ends lost 3 bases and 0 bases respectively, with 19 bases between them. The CDR3 coding sequence is TGTGCCAGCAGCTCTCCTATAGGGGACAATATAGCCAAAAACATTCAGTACTTC. Translation gives CASSSPIGDNIAKNIQYF.

V usage is TRBV7-8 and J usage is TRBJ2-5, with D perhaps matching TRBD2 (5 bases). CDR1 and CDR2 (germline): SGHVS, FQNEAQ. Trimming pared 1 base from V and 4 bases from J, leaving 13 bases between. The CDR3 covers 15 residues. The CDR3 protein is CASSLVTGIGETQYF. CDR3 coding DNA: TGTGCCAGCAGCTTAGTTACCGGGATCGGAGAGACCCAGTACTTC.

This clonotype has only a few counts. The chain joins TRBV29-1 to TRBJ1-2; D gene unclear. Germline V gene sequence: CDR1 SQVTM, CDR2 ANQGSEA. The CDR3 has 13 residues. Trimming shortened V by 6 bases and J by 4 bases, and 15 bases separated the two germline ends. As DNA, the CDR3 is TGCAGCGTGCCCGTCGGCATGGGCTATGGCTACACCTTC. Encoded protein: CSVPVGMGYGYTF. Based on the CDR3 plus reference TRBV29-1 and TRBJ1-2, the full variable domain is SAVISQKPSRDICQRGTSLTIQCQVDSQVTMMFWYRQQPGQSLTLIATANQGSEATYESGFVIDKFPISRPNLTFSTLTVSNMSPEDSSIYLCSVPVGMGYGYTFGSGTRLTVV.

Many counts were recorded for this clonotype. This sequence joins TRBV7-2 and TRBJ1-2; 9 bases are a match to TRBD1. CDR1 SGHTA and CDR2 FQGNSA come from the germline V gene. The J segment lost 7 bases and the V segment lost 7 bases, leaving 10 bases of the junction unmatched. This CDR3 comprises 14 residues. CDR3 sequence (DNA): TGTGCCAGCAACCCGGGACAGGGTTGGAGTGGCTACACCTTC. This codes for CASNPGQGWSGYTF.

CDR3 DNA: TGTGCCAGCAGCCCTCCACGACGAGCAGATACGCAGTATTTT. The encoded protein is CASSPPRRADTQYF. The chain carries TRBV5-5 and TRBJ2-3; D not resolved. From germline, CDR1 is SGHKS and CDR2 YYEKEE (reference sequence). The CDR3 has 14 amino acids. V was trimmed by 4 bases and J by 4 bases, leaving 13 bases between them.

V is TRBV29-1 and J is TRBJ2-7; 7 bases align to TRBD1. The CDR3 runs to 15 residues. Trimming at V came to 3 bases and at J to 0 bases, leaving 8 bases not matched to a gene. Germline loops: CDR1 SQVTM, CDR2 ANQGSEA. The CDR3 spells CSVDDRVGSSYEQYF. CDR3 nucleotides: TGCAGCGTTGATGACAGGGTAGGGAGCTCCTACGAGCAGTACTTC.

This chain joins TRBV2 and TRBJ2-3, with TRBD2 matching 15 bases. Germline assignment: CDR1 SNHLY and CDR2 FYNNEI. After removal of 5 bases from V and 0 bases from J, the junction contained 9 bases not matched to a gene. The length of the CDR3 is 19 residues. CDR3 DNA: TGTGCCAGCAGTTCTAGCGGACTAGCGGGAGGGTCTAGCACAGATACGCAGTATTTT. Encoded protein: CASSSSGLAGGSSTDTQYF.

This rearrangement joins TRBV11-3 to TRBJ1-1; D not resolved. Trimming removed 1 base at V and 5 bases at J, with 11 bases between. Germline V gene data show CDR1 as SGHNT and CDR2 as YENEEA. The CDR3 totals 14 residues. CDR3 residues: CASSLGTHGTEAFF. CDR3 DNA sequence: TGTGCCAGCAGCTTAGGGACCCACGGGACTGAAGCTTTCTTT.

The chain recombines TRBV5-1 with TRBJ2-3; D is uncertain. The CDR3 extends over 14 amino acids. V was pared by 3 bases and J by 0 bases, with 8 bases between. Germline V lookup: CDR1 SGHRS, CDR2 YFSETQ. As DNA, the CDR3 is TGCGCCAGCAGCTCCCGACTTAGCACAGATACGCAGTATTTT. Translation gives CASSSRLSTDTQYF.

This clonotype was counted only a few times. This chain uses TRBV10-2 with TRBJ2-7; 7 bases fit TRBD1. The CDR3 extends over 15 amino acids. CDR1 and CDR2 from the germline V gene are WSHSY and SAAADI. V was clipped by 6 bases and J by 2 bases; unmatched bases: 10. CDR3 sequence (DNA): TGCGCCAGCAGCCTCCGGGACAGCTTTACCTACGAGCAGTACTTC. Translated: CASSLRDSFTYEQYF.

The V call is TRBV12-3 or TRBV12-4, the J call TRBJ1-5; tentatively, D is TRBD1 (5 bases). V was cut by 5 bases and J by 4 bases, with 15 bases left in between. The length of the CDR3 is 15 residues. CDR3 nucleotide sequence: TGTGCCAGCAGTCCCGGGGGGACTAAAAATCAGCCCCAGCATTTT. It codes for CASSPGGTKNQPQHF.

The V call is TRBV20-1, the J call TRBJ2-3; 10 bases align to TRBD2. Per germline, CDR1 DFQATT and CDR2 SNEGSKA (reference sequence). The CDR3 has 16 amino acids. V was clipped by 2 bases and J by 3 bases; unmatched bases: 8. The CDR3 protein is CSARRRWTSGTDTQYF. The CDR3 nucleotides read TGCAGTGCTAGAAGGCGGTGGACTAGCGGAACAGATACGCAGTATTTT.

The chain uses TRBV10-3 and TRBJ2-1; TRBD2 matches 15 bases. Trimming at V came to 4 bases and at J to 8 bases, leaving 3 bases not matched to a gene. Per the germline V gene, CDR1 is ENHRY and CDR2 is SYGVKD. This CDR3 is built from 15 residues. CDR3 DNA sequence: TGTGCCATCAGTGTGGGACTAGCGGGGGGTCATGAGCAGTTCTTC. It yields the protein CAISVGLAGGHEQFF.

The chain joins TRBV14 to TRBJ2-1, with D tentatively TRBD1 (5 bases). Germline V gene lookup returns CDR1 SGHDN and CDR2 FVKESK. This CDR3 spans 15 amino acids. V shed 6 bases and J shed 4 bases, with 16 bases lying between them. The CDR3 loop reads CASSRTGHKYNEQFF. CDR3 bases: TGTGCCAGCAGTCGAACCGGACACAAATACAATGAGCAGTTCTTC.

The table lists this clonotype with a few counts. The chain combines TRBV2 with TRBJ1-4; D remains unclear. The CDR3 runs 13 residues. Germline V gene lookup returns CDR1 SNHLY and CDR2 FYNNEI. The V gene lost 0 bases and the J gene lost 8 bases, with 7 bases spanning the gap. This CDR3 reads CASSEALREKLFF. CDR3 bases: TGTGCCAGCAGTGAAGCGCTTCGGGAAAAACTGTTTTTT.

A remark on this clonotype: The junction differs from germline at one of its ends, possibly a read error. The genes are TRBV5-1 and TRBJ2-3, with TRBD2 matching over 8 bases. Germline V gives CDR1 SGHRS, CDR2 YFSETQ. The CDR3 contains 16 residues. CDR3 bases: TGCGCCAGCAGCTCTCTAGCGGGTGGGGTCACAGGTACGCAGTATTTT. Its translation is CASSSLAGGVTGTQYF.